This entry lists 15 T cell receptor beta chains sequenced from one sample in a study of shared clonotypes between healthy human individuals. Here immunoSEQ multiplex PCR was the method, and the copy in TCRdb shows in-frame clones only, minus some. Of roughly 520,000 clones listed, approximately 94% are singletons. The sequenced material came from naive CD4+ T cells sorted from blood. The sample's subset: CD45RA+ positively selected. These receptors were taken from a young woman in good health.

The chain combines TRBV4-1 with TRBJ2-7; no reliable D call. The CDR3 is 16 amino acids. Looked up from germline, CDR1 is MGHRA and CDR2 is YSYEKL. V was shortened by 2 bases and J by 1 base, with 15 bases between the two germline ends. The CDR3 region is CASSQLIVATSYEQYF. The CDR3 DNA follows: TGCGCCAGCAGCCAACTGATTGTGGCGACTTCCTACGAGCAGTACTTC.

In this sample, this clone turned up once. CDR3: CAVSEQGRMNTEAFF. The CDR3 DNA follows: TGTGCCGTAAGTGAGCAGGGGCGAATGAACACTGAAGCTTTCTTT. V usage is TRBV10-3 and J usage is TRBJ1-1; the D gene is possibly TRBD1 (6 bases). The V gene's germline CDR1 is ENHRY and CDR2 SYGVKD. Trimming cost V 11 bases and J 0 bases, with 19 bases left between them. CDR3 length equals 15 residues.

The rearrangement uses TRBV5-1 and TRBJ2-7; D gene unclear. This CDR3 region has 15 residues. Per the germline V gene, CDR1 is SGHRS and CDR2 is YFSETQ. V lost 0 bases and J 3 bases, leaving 13 bases between the germline ends. In DNA, the CDR3 is TGCGCCAGCAGCTTGGTCCGCGACCGCTACTACGAGCAGTACTTC. Its protein product is CASSLVRDRYYEQYF. Supplemented by reference TRBV5-1 and TRBJ2-7, the full variable domain reads KAGVTQTPRYLIKTRGQQVTLSCSPISGHRSVSWYQQTPGQGLQFLFEYFSETQRNKGNFPGRFSGRQFSNSRSEMNVSTLELGDSALYLCASSLVRDRYYEQYFGPGTRLTVT.

The V call is TRBV5-4, the J call TRBJ2-7, with 12 nucleotides matching TRBD1. The germline gives CDR1 SGHNT, CDR2 YYREEE (reference sequence). The CDR3 extends over 16 amino acids. V was pared by 0 bases and J by 4 bases, with 5 bases of the junction left unmatched. CDR3 amino acids: CASSLGGTGGKYEQYF. DNA of the CDR3: TGTGCCAGCAGCTTGGGGGGGACAGGGGGCAAGTACGAGCAGTACTTC.

This clone was picked up one time. This chain joins TRBV28 and TRBJ2-7, with 11 bases fitting TRBD1. Germline CDR1 MDHEN, CDR2 SYDVKM. The CDR3 has 16 amino acids. The J segment lost 7 bases and the V segment lost 4 bases, leaving 12 bases of the junction unmatched. The DNA of the CDR3 is TGTGCCAGCAGTTCCCGTTTGGGACAGGGGGTAAGGGAGCAGTACTTC. Its translation: CASSSRLGQGVREQYF.

The V gene is TRBV30, the J gene TRBJ2-1, with TRBD1 matching over 7 bases. This CDR3 region has 13 residues. V lost 4 bases and J lost 5; bases outside the gene matches: 5. Germline V gene sequence: CDR1 GTSNPN, CDR2 SVGIG (reference sequence). CDR3 sequence (DNA): TGTGCCTGGATTCGGGACAGCAACAATGAGCAGTTCTTC. It specifies CAWIRDSNNEQFF.

The rearrangement uses TRBV7-6 and TRBJ2-1; maybe TRBD2 (5 bases). Germline V lookup: CDR1 SGHVS, CDR2 FNYEAQ. This CDR3 comprises 17 residues. The germline V and J ends were trimmed by 1 base and 0 bases, with 13 bases remaining between them. The chain's CDR3 is CASSLVLGDFSYNEQFF. The DNA of the CDR3 is TGTGCCAGCAGCTTAGTGCTGGGAGACTTCTCCTACAATGAGCAGTTCTTC.

The chain recombines TRBV5-6 with TRBJ2-1, with 10 bases lining up with TRBD2. V trimming: 3 bases; J trimming: 4 bases; junction bases outside the gene matches: 13. Germline CDR1 SGHDT, CDR2 YYEEEE. The CDR3 is made up of 18 amino acids. This CDR3 is CASSSRGASGSKYNEQFF. In nucleotides, the CDR3 is TGTGCCAGCAGCTCCCGGGGGGCTAGCGGGAGTAAATACAATGAGCAGTTCTTC.

V gene TRBV6-6 combines with J gene TRBJ1-1; TRBD1 matches at 9 bases. V shed 2 bases, J shed 1 base, and the junction held 2 bases outside the gene matches. This CDR3 region has 15 residues. Germline V lookup: CDR1 MNHNY, CDR2 SVGAGI (reference sequence). The CDR3 protein is CASSYMGQGNTEAFF. As DNA, the CDR3 is TGTGCCAGCAGTTACATGGGACAGGGGAACACTGAAGCTTTCTTT.

The chain carries TRBV5-1 and TRBJ2-7; the match to TRBD2 covers 11 bases. The CDR3 spans 15 residues. Trimming cost V 4 bases and J 3 bases; bases outside gene matches: 6. In germline, CDR1 is SGHRS, CDR2 YFSETQ. The CDR3 region has the DNA TGCGCCAGCAGCGGGGGACTAGCGGACCACTACGAGCAGTACTTC. This codes for CASSGGLADHYEQYF. Drawing the rest from reference TRBV5-1 and TRBJ2-7, the complete variable domain is KAGVTQTPRYLIKTRGQQVTLSCSPISGHRSVSWYQQTPGQGLQFLFEYFSETQRNKGNFPGRFSGRQFSNSRSEMNVSTLELGDSALYLCASSGGLADHYEQYFGPGTRLTVT.

The rearrangement joins TRBV11-2 to TRBJ1-4, with 7 positions matching TRBD1. Germline CDR1 SGHAT, CDR2 FQNNGV. CDR3 length: 15 amino acids. J was trimmed by 4 bases and V by 5 bases; bases with no gene match: 7. CDR3 sequence: CASSPGTAHNEKLFF. In DNA, the CDR3 is TGTGCCAGCAGCCCCGGGACAGCCCATAATGAAAAACTGTTTTTT.

In the case of this clone: This same CDR3 is encoded by further DNA sequences in the sample. The rearrangement joins TRBV28 to TRBJ1-1, with TRBD1 matching 7 bases. CDR3 length: 13 residues. CDR1 and CDR2 from the germline V gene are MDHEN and SYDVKM. V was clipped by 5 bases and J by 5 bases; unmatched bases: 5. The CDR3 protein is CASSPGGGTEAFF. As DNA, the CDR3 is TGTGCCAGCAGTCCAGGGGGAGGTACTGAAGCTTTCTTT.

The gene calls are TRBV6-5 and TRBJ2-5; the match to TRBD2 covers 9 bases. The CDR3 is 15 residues long. After removal of 4 bases from V and 11 bases from J, the junction contained 14 bases not matched to a gene. CDR1 is MNHEY and CDR2 is SVGAGI in the germline V gene. As DNA, the CDR3 is TGTGCCAGCAGTTCCCCGGGACTGCGGGGGGGGGAGCAGTACTTC. This codes for CASSSPGLRGGEQYF.

J is TRBJ2-4 and V is TRBV2; D unclear. With 6 bases removed from V and 13 bases from J, the gap between germline ends came to 13 bases. The germline V gene has CDR1 SNHLY and CDR2 FYNNEI. The CDR3 totals 11 residues. CDR3 residues: CASSRSIQQYF. CDR3 DNA sequence: TGTGCCAGCAGCCGGTCCATTCAACAGTACTTC.

The chain uses TRBV5-1 and TRBJ2-7; 8 bases are a match to TRBD2. V was pared by 4 bases and J by 3 bases, with 12 bases of the junction left unmatched. CDR1 is SGHRS and CDR2 is YFSETQ in the germline V gene. The CDR3 runs to 16 residues. CDR3 coding DNA: TGCGCCAGCAGCACAGGCCCGAGCGGGAGTCTCTACGAGCAGTACTTC. Its protein is CASSTGPSGSLYEQYF.